Each of the 6 T cell receptor beta chains below was sequenced from the same sample in a study of T cell responses to AZD1222 COVID-19 vaccine (dated by TCRdb to the early 2020s). The sample's time point label, decoded: baseline before first vaccination. The method behind the library was the immunoSEQ multiplex PCR assay. The clones in this table, taken by TCRdb from immuneACCESS, are in-frame only. Not every clone is retained; where verified, under half of the shortfall comes from an unresolved V gene, and the cause of the rest is unknown. For this sample the table gives 50,000 to 65,000 clones, of which around 90% were detected only once. The ten largest clones represent just under 5% of the sample. The sequences come from peripheral blood, collected on day 0 of AZD1222 vaccination. The origin of the receptors is an adult in good health.

This clone was seen only a few times. This chain connects TRBV7-2 to TRBJ1-2, with 8 nucleotides matching TRBD1. The germline V gene has CDR1 SGHTA and CDR2 FQGNSA. The CDR3 extends over 15 amino acids. V lost 0 bases to trimming and J lost 8 bases; unmatched junction nucleotides: 8. The CDR3 bases are TGTGCCAGCAGCTTAGCGTTGGGCAGGGGGCTGGGCTACACCTTC. Translated: CASSLALGRGLGYTF.

V usage is TRBV5-1 and J usage is TRBJ1-2, with D unclear. Germline lookup yields CDR1 SGHRS and CDR2 YFSETQ. The CDR3 covers 13 residues. The V and J ends lost 1 base and 6 bases respectively, with 10 bases between them. CDR3 nucleotides: TGCGCCAGCAGCTTGATGGCAGGCCATGGCTACACCTTC. Translating gives CASSLMAGHGYTF.

The rearrangement uses TRBV11-1 and TRBJ1-2, with 9 bases matching TRBD1. Trimming at V came to 5 bases and at J to 1 base, leaving 8 bases not matched to a gene. Germline-derived CDR1 and CDR2 are SGHAT and FQDESV (reference sequence). The CDR3 extends over 16 amino acids. Here the CDR3 DNA reads TGTGCCAGCAGCCCGAGCGGGACAGGGAGTAACTATGGCTACACCTTC. It is translated as CASSPSGTGSNYGYTF.

The V and J genes are TRBV5-5 and TRBJ1-4; 9 nucleotides line up with TRBD1. The germline gives CDR1 SGHKS, CDR2 YYEKEE (reference sequence). The CDR3 has 15 residues. J was trimmed by 8 bases and V by 3 bases; bases with no gene match: 8. This CDR3 reads CASSSQQGAREKLFF. The CDR3 DNA reads TGTGCCAGCAGCTCGCAACAGGGGGCGCGAGAAAAACTGTTTTTT.

The genes are TRBV5-5 and TRBJ1-5, with a tentative D call TRBD1 (6 bases). Per germline, CDR1 SGHKS and CDR2 YYEKEE (reference sequence). Trimming removed 2 bases from V and 3 bases from J, with 9 bases in between. The CDR3 extends over 14 amino acids. CDR3 region: CASSFGTNNQPQHF. As DNA, the CDR3 is TGTGCCAGCAGCTTCGGGACAAACAATCAGCCCCAGCATTTT.

V is TRBV6-6 and J is TRBJ2-3, with 9 bases identical to TRBD2. With V trimmed by 7 bases and J by 5 bases, 13 bases remained unmatched. Germline CDR1 is MNHNY and CDR2 is SVGAGI (reference sequence). The CDR3 consists of 16 residues. The CDR3 coding sequence is TGTGCCAGCACCGCCGGGGGCGGGGGGGCCAAAGATACGCAGTATTTT. Translating it yields CASTAGGGGAKDTQYF.